The 20 T cell receptor beta chains in this list originate from one sample, sequenced in a study of cytomegalovirus exposure and HLA in healthy donors. Primers: 60 Vbeta forward and 13 Jbeta reverse. Generated by immunoSEQ multiplex PCR, the TCRdb table keeps only in-frame clones and is missing some. The profile shows around 84,000 clones, around 77% of them singletons. What was sequenced was PBMCs. Source of these receptors: a man aged 50-60 years in good health and CMV-seronegative.

The chain has TRBV5-1 and TRBJ1-2; 9 bases line up with TRBD1. The CDR3 sequence is 14 residues long. Losses at the gene ends were 4 bases for V and 3 bases for J; bases not matched to a gene: 4. CDR1 and CDR2 from the germline V gene are SGHRS and YFSETQ. The CDR3 region has the DNA TGCGCCAGCAGCGCGACAGGGGGTGACTATGGCTACACCTTC. It translates to CASSATGGDYGYTF.

J is TRBJ1-3 and V is TRBV19; no clear D gene. Trimming left V 6 bases short and J 1 base short, with 16 bases between. CDR1 and CDR2 from the germline V gene are LNHDA and SQIVND (reference sequence). There are 16 residues in the CDR3. This CDR3 reads CASSVIKVASGNTIYF. In nucleotides, the CDR3 is TGTGCCAGTAGCGTCATTAAGGTAGCGTCTGGAAACACCATATATTTT.

CDR3 region: CASSQEVAGSSYEQYF. CDR3 nucleotides: TGCGCCAGCAGCCAAGAGGTAGCCGGGTCCTCCTACGAGCAGTACTTC. V usage is TRBV4-1 and J usage is TRBJ2-7, with no clear D. Germline V gene sequence: CDR1 MGHRA, CDR2 YSYEKL. V lost 0 bases and J lost 0, with 12 bases in between. This CDR3 is built from 16 residues.

This chain uses TRBV5-4 with TRBJ2-2; 8 bases align to TRBD2. J was trimmed by 4 bases and V by 0 bases; bases with no gene match: 2. The CDR3 contains 15 residues. CDR1 SGHNT and CDR2 YYREEE come from the germline V gene (reference sequence). CDR3 nucleotide sequence: TGTGCCAGCAGCTTGGTTGGACTAGCCACCGGGGAGCTGTTTTTT. Translating gives CASSLVGLATGELFF.

This clone was picked up one time. The J gene is TRBJ1-3, the V gene TRBV5-1; 7 bases align to TRBD1. CDR3 length: 15 amino acids. The junction had 9 bases not matched to a gene; V was cut back by 8 bases and J by 1 base. Germline lookup yields CDR1 SGHRS and CDR2 YFSETQ. The CDR3 DNA reads as TGCGCCAGGTCAACACAGGGGTATTCTGGAAACACCATATATTTT. It specifies CARSTQGYSGNTIYF.

The genes are TRBV9 and TRBJ2-3; tentative D call: TRBD2 (6 bases). Trimming took off 7 bases at V and 0 bases at J, with 15 bases between the two ends. There are 15 residues in the CDR3. Germline loops: CDR1 SGDLS, CDR2 YYNGEE. The CDR3 sequence: CASGGLFKSTDTQYF. The CDR3 DNA is TGTGCCAGCGGCGGACTATTTAAAAGCACAGATACGCAGTATTTT.

The V gene is TRBV10-3, the J gene TRBJ2-1; TRBD2 matches at 9 bases. Germline V gives CDR1 ENHRY, CDR2 SYGVKD. With V trimmed by 3 bases and J by 6 bases, 9 bases remained unmatched. The CDR3 length is 16 residues. The CDR3 spells CAISDGTSPGRNEQFF. The CDR3 bases are TGTGCCATCAGTGATGGGACTAGCCCTGGTCGCAATGAGCAGTTCTTC.

The chain uses TRBV28 and TRBJ2-3; 7 bases match TRBD2. Germline CDR1 is MDHEN and CDR2 is SYDVKM. J gave up 5 bases and V 5 bases, and 7 bases lay outside the gene matches. This CDR3 contains 14 residues. The CDR3 is CASSLRGGVDTQYF. The DNA of the CDR3 is TGTGCCAGCAGTCTGCGGGGAGGGGTAGATACGCAGTATTTT.

The rearrangement links TRBV6-1 to TRBJ1-2, with unresolved D. This CDR3 has 12 residues. Trimming stripped 3 bases from V and 8 bases from J, with 10 bases between. Germline CDR1 reads MNHNS; CDR2 reads SASEGT. The CDR3 bases are TGTGCCAGCAGTGACGTGGGCTCCGGCTACACCTTC. This sequence encodes CASSDVGSGYTF.

The V gene is TRBV14, the J gene TRBJ2-5; 7 positions match TRBD1. The V gene's germline CDR1 is SGHDN and CDR2 FVKESK. The junction had 2 bases not matched to a gene; V was cut back by 2 bases and J by 2 bases. CDR3 size: 14 residues. In DNA, the CDR3 is TGTGCCAGCAGCCAATGGGACAGACAAGAGACCCAGTACTTC. It translates to CASSQWDRQETQYF. Complete variable domain (other parts from reference TRBV14 and TRBJ2-5): EAGVTQFPSHSVIEKGQTVTLRCDPISGHDNLYWYRRVMGKEIKFLLHFVKESKQDESGMPNNRFLAERTGGTYSTLKVQPAELEDSGVYFCASSQWDRQETQYFGPGTRLLVL.

The chain joins TRBV5-4 to TRBJ1-1, with D perhaps matching TRBD1 (6 bases). Trimming cost V 4 bases and J 5 bases, with 9 bases left between them. Germline values: CDR1 SGHNT, CDR2 YYREEE (reference sequence). The CDR3 runs to 12 residues. The CDR3 loop is CASSLRGTEAFF. CDR3 coding DNA: TGTGCCAGCAGCCTCAGGGGAACTGAAGCTTTCTTT.

This clone turned up a few times. The chain has TRBV7-2 and TRBJ1-2; no reliable D call. The CDR3 extends over 12 amino acids. V lost 3 bases and J 7 bases, leaving 9 bases between the germline ends. Germline CDR1 is SGHTA and CDR2 is FQGNSA. Here the CDR3 reads CASSFGPVGYTF. Here the CDR3 DNA reads TGTGCCAGCAGCTTTGGCCCCGTTGGCTACACCTTC.

Comment on this clone: The same CDR3 arises from other DNA sequences in this sample as well. The rearrangement uses TRBV7-3 and TRBJ2-3; D is unresolved. V was trimmed by 0 bases and J by 0 bases, leaving 7 bases between them. Germline V CDR1 and CDR2: SGHTA, FQGTGA. The CDR3 contains 15 residues. CDR3 in amino acids: CASSLTGLSTDTQYF. The DNA of the CDR3 is TGTGCCAGCAGCTTAACGGGCCTCAGCACAGATACGCAGTATTTT.

In its sample, this clone was seen once. The rearrangement links TRBV6-4 to TRBJ1-1; no firm D call. There are 13 residues in the CDR3. Trimming shortened V by 7 bases and J by 1 base, and 10 bases separated the two germline ends. Per the germline V gene, CDR1 is MRHNA and CDR2 is SNTAGT. CDR3: CASKEQSNTEAFF. The CDR3 DNA reads TGTGCCAGCAAGGAACAGTCGAACACTGAAGCTTTCTTT.

V gene TRBV10-3 combines with J gene TRBJ1-1; perhaps TRBD1 as D (5 bases). The length of the CDR3 is 13 residues. CDR1 is ENHRY, CDR2 SYGVKD, per germline. The V gene lost 2 bases and the J gene lost 1 base, with 5 bases spanning the gap. The CDR3 protein is CAISEQGNTEAFF. In nucleotides, the CDR3 is TGTGCCATCAGTGAGCAGGGGAACACTGAAGCTTTCTTT.

The chain couples TRBV28 to TRBJ1-2; 9 nucleotides align to TRBD1. V lost 5 bases, J lost 9 bases, and 10 bases stayed unmatched. The CDR3 totals 14 residues. CDR1 MDHEN and CDR2 SYDVKM come from the germline V gene. CDR3: CASSPTTGGASYTF. CDR3 coding DNA: TGTGCCAGCAGTCCAACAACAGGGGGCGCGAGCTACACCTTC.

The gene calls are TRBV6-6 and TRBJ1-1; D unresolved. The V end was cut by 2 bases, the J end by 3 bases, with 10 bases between. In germline, CDR1 is MNHNY, CDR2 SVGAGI (reference sequence). The CDR3 is 14 amino acids. The CDR3 is CASSYRQKDTEAFF. DNA of the CDR3: TGTGCCAGCAGTTACCGTCAGAAAGACACTGAAGCTTTCTTT.

This clone was observed a handful of times. CDR3 region: CAISPGTSGEQYF. CDR3 DNA sequence: TGTGCCATCAGCCCCGGGACTAGTGGCGAGCAGTACTTC. This chain links TRBV10-3 with TRBJ2-7; 8 nucleotides line up with TRBD2. The length of the CDR3 is 13 residues. V was pared by 6 bases and J by 6 bases, with 7 bases of the junction left unmatched. Germline assignment: CDR1 ENHRY and CDR2 SYGVKD.

The V call is TRBV30, the J call TRBJ2-7; 7 nucleotides agree with TRBD1. Unmatched junction bases numbered 5, after V lost 4 bases and J lost 2 bases. CDR3 length equals 13 residues. Germline V gene sequence: CDR1 GTSNPN, CDR2 SVGIG (reference sequence). This CDR3 is CAWTLGTAYEQYF. The CDR3 bases are TGTGCCTGGACCCTCGGGACAGCCTACGAGCAGTACTTC.

This clone showed up just a few times. A far larger clone is a single base away, which makes a read error likely. The chain recombines TRBV4-2 with TRBJ1-1; D uncertain. There are 13 residues in the CDR3. Trimming took off 1 base at V and 2 bases at J, with 5 bases between the two ends. CDR1 is LGHNA and CDR2 is YNFKEQ in the germline V gene. The CDR3 nucleotides read TGTGCCAGCAGCCAAGGGGCCAACACTGAAGCTTTCTTT. It encodes CASSQGANTEAFF.